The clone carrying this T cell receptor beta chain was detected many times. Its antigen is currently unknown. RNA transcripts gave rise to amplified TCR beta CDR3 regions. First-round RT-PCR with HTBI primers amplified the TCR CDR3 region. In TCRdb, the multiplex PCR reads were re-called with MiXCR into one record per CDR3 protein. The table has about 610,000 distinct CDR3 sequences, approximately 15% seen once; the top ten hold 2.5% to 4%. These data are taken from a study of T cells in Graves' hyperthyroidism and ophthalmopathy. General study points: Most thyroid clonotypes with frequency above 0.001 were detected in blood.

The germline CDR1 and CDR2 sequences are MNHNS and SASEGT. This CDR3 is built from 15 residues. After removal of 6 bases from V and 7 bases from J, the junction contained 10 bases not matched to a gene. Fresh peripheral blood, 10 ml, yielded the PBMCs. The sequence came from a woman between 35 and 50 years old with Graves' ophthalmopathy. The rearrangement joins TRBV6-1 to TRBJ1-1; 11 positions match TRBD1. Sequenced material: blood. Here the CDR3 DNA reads TGTGCCAGCAGAACCGGGACAGGGGGGTTCGGTGAAGCTTTCTTT. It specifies CASRTGTGGFGEAFF.